A selection of T cell receptor beta chains follows, all from one sample in a study of Graves' ophthalmopathy and Graves' hyperthyroidism. In TCRdb, the multiplex PCR reads were re-called with MiXCR into one record per CDR3 protein. The sample consists of about 700,000 distinct CDR3 sequences, 40% of them appearing once. The sequencing input was peripheral blood. All receptors come from an adult man with Graves' ophthalmopathy. Both conserved end residues are part of each CDR3. The D gene is left open where the match is weak. Size values are once, few and many counts, or a class for expanded clones, and some rows have none.

abundance	v_gene	d_gene	len	j_gene	CDR3aa	CDR3nt
NA	TRBV2	NA	14	TRBJ1-2	CASSGQSSNYGYTF	TGTGCCAGCAGTGGGCAGTCTAGCAACTATGGCTACACCTTC
NA	TRBV20-1	NA	14	TRBJ2-5	CSATGVGGVETQYF	TGCAGTGCAACTGGGGTCGGGGGCGTAGAGACCCAGTACTTC
NA	TRBV14	TRBD1	17	TRBJ1-2	CASSQMGGQGRSDGYTF	TGTGCCAGCAGCCAGATGGGAGGACAGGGTAGGAGCGATGGCTACACCTTC
NA	TRBV20-1	NA	13	TRBJ2-7	CSARVTPALEQYF	TGCAGTGCTAGAGTAACCCCCGCCCTCGAGCAGTACTTC
NA	TRBV11-2	NA	17	TRBJ1-2	CASSQVRGGSINYGYTF	TGTGCCAGCAGCCAAGTGCGGGGGGGCTCGATTAACTATGGCTACACCTTC
many	TRBV7-6	TRBD1	16	TRBJ2-5	CASSTGTGSGAATQYF	TGTGCCAGCAGCACAGGGACAGGGTCAGGGGCGGCGACCCAGTACTTC
NA	TRBV7-2	NA	17	TRBJ2-5	CASSQAEAYATQETQYF	TGTGCCAGCAGCCAAGCGGAGGCATACGCTACCCAAGAGACCCAGTACTTC
NA	TRBV9	TRBD1	16	TRBJ1-4	CASSEGQSSYNEKLFF	TGTGCCAGCAGTGAGGGACAGAGCTCCTACAATGAAAAACTGTTTTTT
NA	TRBV19	NA	14	TRBJ1-2	CAWGTDNGNYGYTF	TGTGCCTGGGGGACCGATAACGGGAACTATGGCTACACCTTC
NA	TRBV7-9	NA	16	TRBJ1-1	CASSLYGQKLDTEAFF	TGTGCCAGCAGCTTATACGGACAGAAGTTGGACACTGAAGCTTTCTTT
NA	TRBV5-1	NA	11	TRBJ1-1	CAGSLDTEAFF	TGTGCCGGCAGCTTGGACACTGAAGCTTTCTTT
NA	TRBV11-2	TRBD2	15	TRBJ2-5	CASNKGLADYETQYF	TGTGCCAGCAACAAGGGACTAGCAGATTACGAGACCCAGTACTTC
NA	TRBV25-1	NA	12	TRBJ1-1	CASSSSTYRAFF	NA
few	TRBV2	NA	14	TRBJ2-5	CASSSTGREETQYF	TGTGCCAGCAGCTCTACAGGGAGGGAGGAGACCCAGTACTTC
many	TRBV13	TRBD1	15	TRBJ1-2	CASSPGQGVDYGYTF	TGTGCCAGCAGCCCAGGACAGGGGGTGGACTATGGCTACACCTTC
many	TRBV20-1	TRBD2	14	TRBJ2-5	CSADAGGLQETQYF	TGCAGTGCAGACGCGGGGGGACTACAAGAGACCCAGTACTTC
many	TRBV10-3	NA	16	TRBJ2-7	CAISESGKDGSYEQYF	TGTGCCATCAGTGAGTCCGGAAAGGACGGCTCCTACGAGCAGTACTTC
few	TRBV10-3	NA	17	TRBJ2-5	CASSWGTSTEGRETQYF	TGTGCCAGCAGTTGGGGAACCTCGACAGAAGGGCGAGAGACCCAGTACTTC